This TCR beta chain was profiled in a study of cytomegalovirus exposure and HLA in healthy donors. Study-wide results and caveats: The likely explanation for a cluster of highly shared sequence variants was sequencing artifact. Altogether, more than 150 TCR beta chains were recorded as cytomegalovirus-associated. There were reportedly fewer N-insertions in an Asian-associated ancestry cluster than the roughly 670-donor mean, in a later analysis. TCR beta sequences reportedly predicted most subjects' HLA-A and HLA-B alleles accurately.

The V and J ends lost 4 bases and 2 bases respectively, with 5 bases between them. Germline-derived CDR1 and CDR2 are SGHNT and YYREEE (reference sequence). CDR3 length equals 12 residues. PCR was performed using 60 Vbeta and 13 Jbeta primers. The data were produced by immunoSEQ multiplex PCR, yet TCRdb's version contains in-frame clones alone and is incomplete. The sample comprises tens of thousands of clones, about nine tenths of which are singletons, and about 8% rests with the top ten. This clone was seen just once. Its antigen is unidentified. The source of this sequence is a woman aged 35 to 49 in good health and CMV-seropositive. Material: PBMCs. This rearrangement joins TRBV5-4 to TRBJ2-3; D is undetermined. CDR3 region: CASSEVTDTQYF. The CDR3 DNA reads TGTGCCAGCAGCGAGGTCACAGATACGCAGTATTTT.